The T cell receptor (beta chain) under discussion was sequenced for a study of a mutant IDH1 vaccine in newly diagnosed glioma. Overall study context: Therapy received beforehand was radiotherapy, temozolomide, or both, with most patients given both.

Some clones are missing from TCRdb's copy, which holds only in-frame ones; the method was immunoSEQ multiplex PCR. Of tens of thousands of clones in the sample, about four fifths were seen once. The time point: week 5, during vaccination. With topical imiquimod, each dose of the vaccine consisted of 300 ug of mutant IDH1 20-mer peptide. Study-wide results and limits: Changes to the top peripheral T cell clonotypes appeared unrelated to pseudoprogression.

A remark on this clone: Its antigen is unknown.

This CDR3 spans 15 amino acids. The germline V gene has CDR1 SGHRS and CDR2 YFSETQ. Trimming cost V 1 base and J 8 bases; bases outside gene matches: 5. The specimen comprised PBMCs, sampled from a glioma patient whose treatment included an IDH1 peptide vaccine. This receptor was identified in a man aged 45-65 years with glioma. The rearrangement joins TRBV5-1 to TRBJ1-6; 8 nucleotides line up with TRBD1. CDR3 DNA: TGCGCCAGCAGCTTGAACCAGGGGGCCTATTCACCCCTCCACTTT. Protein product: CASSLNQGAYSPLHF.